This T cell receptor beta chain was sequenced during a study of blood T cells in healthy people across ages. Study overall: Per every two T cells, about one barcoded beta molecule was captured by template switching. Findings and caveats of the study: More naive CD4+ cells and higher diversity marked long-lived donors relative to aged donors.

This CDR3 has 19 residues. It was with a sample-barcoded 5' primer and a J-beta primer mix that a second PCR of roughly 7 to 12 cycles was run. The template-switch adaptor was a 5' adaptor with 12 random nucleotides. It tagged each cDNA molecule. TCRdb analysed the 5' RACE reads with MiXCR anew, one entry per CDR3 protein. This table holds about 1.6 million distinct CDR3 sequences, around 35% found once. Comment on this clonotype: As yet, its antigen is unknown.

The receptor comes from a woman in her 30s in good health. Source material: blood. The rearrangement joins TRBV21-1 to TRBJ2-1; TRBD2 reflects the table's D call only, with no check against the DNA. TRBV21-1 constitutes a pseudogene. The CDR3 region is CASSESLSDGGVNYNEQFF. CDR3 bases: TGTGCCAGCAGTGAGTCTCTCTCCGATGGCGGGGTAAACTACAATGAGCAGTTCTTC.